This T cell receptor beta chain originates from a study of radiotherapy plus CTLA-4 blockade in lung cancer. Sequencing was performed with immunoSEQ multiplex PCR; in TCRdb, only in-frame clones are kept and a portion is missing. The sample has under 65,000 clones, around 79% seen once. The CDR3 spans 14 residues. The germline V gene encodes CDR1 LNHNV and CDR2 YYDKDF (reference sequence). V dropped 2 bases and J dropped 2 bases, with 7 bases sitting between them. This TCR was recovered from a human donor with non-small cell lung cancer who had a complete response to radiotherapy plus ipilimumab. The input for sequencing was peripheral blood, taken from a patient treated with radiotherapy plus ipilimumab. The chain recombines TRBV15 with TRBJ2-1; a possible D gene is TRBD2 (5 bases). The CDR3 DNA is TGTGCCACCAGCAGAAGCGGAACCTACAATGAGCAGTTCTTC. As protein: CATSRSGTYNEQFF.